One and the same sample provided the 12 T cell receptor beta chains below, sequenced in a study of breast tumors, draining lymph nodes, adjacent tissues (dated by TCRdb to the mid-2010s). Lymph node samples came from the axillary draining lymph nodes of breast cancer patients. Libraries were constructed by multiplex PCR. TCRdb names Illumina HiSeq 2000 as the instrument used. TCRdb took the public reads, trimmed them with fastp at Q25, ran MiXCR for clone calling and kept in-frame beta chains. Each entry is one CDR3 protein sequence, shown with its most common DNA and genes. For this sample the table gives about 180,000 distinct CDR3 sequences, of which about 33% were detected only once. Jointly, the top ten make up approximately 4.3% of the sample. The source material was axillary lymph node tissue. These TCRs come from a female donor with breast cancer. Some clones in this sample may be carry-over from other donors' samples.

Ten or more counts support this clonotype. The chain joins TRBV30 to TRBJ2-1, with D hard to call. The CDR3 consists of 11 residues. Germline V gene data show CDR1 as GTSNPN and CDR2 as SVGIG (reference sequence). V shed 0 bases and J shed 15 bases, with 12 bases lying between them. The CDR3 spells CAWSVTSVLFF. The CDR3 nucleotides read TGTGCCTGGAGTGTCACCTCTGTCTTGTTCTTC.

The chain recombines TRBV15 with TRBJ2-5; 14 bases fit TRBD2. CDR1 and CDR2 (germline): LNHNV, YYDKDF (reference sequence). This CDR3 is built from 20 residues. The V and J ends lost 0 bases and 1 base, in that order; junction bases with no gene match: 10. CDR3 residues: CATSRDGGTSGSSIQETQYF. DNA of the CDR3: TGTGCCACCAGCAGAGATGGGGGGACTAGCGGGAGTTCTATCCAAGAGACCCAGTACTTC.

This clonotype was counted many times. This sequence joins TRBV7-9 and TRBJ1-2, with a weak D call TRBD1 (6 bases). Trimming pared 5 bases from V and 1 base from J, leaving 8 bases between. CDR3 length: 13 amino acids. Per the germline V gene, CDR1 is SEHNR and CDR2 is FQNEAQ (reference sequence). CDR3 coding DNA: TGTGCCAGCAGCCAGGGGTTTAACTATGGCTACACCTTC. Amino acid sequence: CASSQGFNYGYTF.

Ten or more counts support this clonotype. The chain joins TRBV11-3 to TRBJ2-5, with D possibly called TRBD1 or TRBD2 (6 bases each). The germline gives CDR1 SGHNT, CDR2 YENEEA. This CDR3 contains 15 residues. V gave up 5 bases and J gave up 4 bases, with 17 bases separating them. CDR3 in amino acids: CASSPPGGYRETQYF. The DNA for the CDR3 is TGTGCCAGCAGCCCTCCCGGGGGCTATCGAGAGACCCAGTACTTC.

This rearrangement joins TRBV2 to TRBJ2-7, with 11 bases that match TRBD1. Trimming cost V 6 bases and J 5 bases; bases outside gene matches: 3. Germline assignment: CDR1 SNHLY and CDR2 FYNNEI. The CDR3 consists of 13 residues. CDR3 coding DNA: TGTGCCAGCAGCGGACAGGGGGCGGACGAGCAGTACTTC. Its protein product is CASSGQGADEQYF. Full variable domain (missing parts from reference TRBV2 and TRBJ2-7): EPEVTQTPSHQVTQMGQEVILRCVPISNHLYFYWYRQILGQKVEFLVSFYNNEISEKSEIFDDQFSVERPDGSNFTLKIRSTKLEDSAMYFCASSGQGADEQYFGPGTRLTVT.

The CDR3 nucleotides are TGCAGCGCTGTCGTGACAGGGAACACCGGGGAGCTGTTTTTT. Protein: CSAVVTGNTGELFF. The gene calls are TRBV29-1 and TRBJ2-2, with D possibly being TRBD1 (6 bases). V shed 7 bases and J shed 1 base, with 13 bases lying between them. The CDR3 extends over 14 amino acids. Germline assignment: CDR1 SQVTM and CDR2 ANQGSEA.

This chain joins TRBV3-1 and TRBJ1-3; D unresolved. The CDR3 has 13 residues. Germline CDR1 LGHDT, CDR2 YNNKEL (reference sequence). V was shortened by 4 bases and J by 4 bases, with 8 bases between the two germline ends. The CDR3 reads CASSLEDGNTIYF. The CDR3 coding sequence is TGTGCCAGCAGCCTAGAGGACGGAAACACCATATATTTT.

The rearrangement joins TRBV5-6 to TRBJ2-6; 9 bases are shared with TRBD2. This CDR3 comprises 23 residues. V was pared by 0 bases and J by 3 bases, with 22 bases of the junction left unmatched. CDR1 and CDR2 (germline): SGHDT, YYEEEE. CDR3 in amino acids: CASSLGVLAGYTDTQYGANVLTF. CDR3 DNA sequence: TGTGCCAGCAGCTTGGGTGTGCTAGCGGGATACACAGATACGCAGTATGGGGCCAACGTCCTGACTTTC.

The chain carries TRBV20-1 and TRBJ1-2; the match to TRBD1 covers 7 bases. Trimming took 4 bases from V and 0 from J; bases not matched to a gene: 5. The CDR3 extends over 14 amino acids. Germline-derived CDR1 and CDR2 are DFQATT and SNEGSKA (reference sequence). The CDR3 reads CSATGTVPNYGYTF. The CDR3 DNA reads TGCAGTGCTACCGGGACAGTTCCTAACTATGGCTACACCTTC.

This clonotype was counted many times. The V gene is TRBV25-1, the J gene TRBJ2-7, with unresolved D. Germline CDR1 and CDR2: MGHDK and SYGVNS. This CDR3 is 15 amino acids long. The V and J ends lost 9 bases and 0 bases respectively, with 18 bases between them. The DNA of the CDR3 is TGTGCCAGGGTCGTAGGAGCGACGATCTCCTACGAGCAGTACTTC. Amino acid sequence: CARVVGATISYEQYF.

The chain joins TRBV30 to TRBJ2-1; D is perhaps TRBD2 (6 bases). CDR3 length: 14 amino acids. CDR1 is GTSNPN, CDR2 SVGIG, per germline (reference sequence). Trimming stripped 8 bases from V and 7 bases from J, with 21 bases between. The CDR3 nucleotides are TGTGCCGGAGACGGAGCGGGCTTCGCTAATGAGCAGTTCTTC. Translated, it gives CAGDGAGFANEQFF.

This clonotype was picked up one time. The rearrangement links TRBV20-1 to TRBJ1-5; 9 bases align to TRBD1. The junction had 10 bases not matched to a gene; V was cut back by 4 bases and J by 12 bases. From germline, CDR1 is DFQATT and CDR2 SNEGSKA (reference sequence). The CDR3 has 13 residues. This chain's CDR3 is CSANHRDRVNQHF. CDR3 in DNA: TGCAGTGCTAACCACCGGGACAGGGTGAACCAGCATTTT.